These T cell receptor beta chains were read from a single sample in a study of OX40 agonist ivuxolimab in advanced cancers. Generated by immunoSEQ multiplex PCR, the TCRdb table keeps only in-frame clones and is missing some. The table has 55,000 to 80,000 clones, around 85% seen once. This sample comprised CD4+ or CD8+ T cells sorted from blood, obtained in a trial of the OX40 agonist ivuxolimab. The receptors come from an adult with an advanced solid tumor such as melanoma, head and neck, liver or kidney cancer. Both conserved end residues are trimmed from each CDR3. Clone size, where shown, is once, few, many, or a class for clones that have expanded.

clone_size v_call cdr3_aa
NA TRBV29-1 SVGQGSSGNTIY
NA TRBV6-1 AGAGYSNQPQH
NA TRBV2 ASMVIGANTEAF
once TRBV30 AWSHSGGPYTEAF
NA TRBV29-1 SAIGTVDVKLF
NA TRBV9 ASSGGTATYNEQF
NA TRBV6-5 ASSLYLGQPQH
NA TRBV6-5 ASSYSTGAPSSLH
NA TRBV29-1 SVVSSYNSPLH
once TRBV21-1 ARTRTYTSTDTQY